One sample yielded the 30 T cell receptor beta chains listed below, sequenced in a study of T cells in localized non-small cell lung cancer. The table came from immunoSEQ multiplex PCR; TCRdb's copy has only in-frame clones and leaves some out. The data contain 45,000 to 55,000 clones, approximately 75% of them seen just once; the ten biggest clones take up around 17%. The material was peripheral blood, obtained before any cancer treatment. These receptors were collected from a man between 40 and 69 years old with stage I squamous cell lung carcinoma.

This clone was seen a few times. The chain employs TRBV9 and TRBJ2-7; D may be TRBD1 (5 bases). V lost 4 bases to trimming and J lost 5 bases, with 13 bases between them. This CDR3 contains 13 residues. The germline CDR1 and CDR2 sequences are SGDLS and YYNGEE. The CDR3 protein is CASSPKGSHEQYF. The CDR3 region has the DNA TGTGCCAGCAGCCCCAAGGGGTCCCACGAGCAGTACTTC.

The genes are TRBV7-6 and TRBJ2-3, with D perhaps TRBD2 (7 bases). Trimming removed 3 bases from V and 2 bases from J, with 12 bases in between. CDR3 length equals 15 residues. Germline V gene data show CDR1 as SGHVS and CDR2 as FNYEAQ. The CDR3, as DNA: TGTGCCAGCAGCTTCGGCGGGGGCTTCACAGATACGCAGTATTTT. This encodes CASSFGGGFTDTQYF. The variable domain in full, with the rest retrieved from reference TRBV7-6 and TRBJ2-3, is GAGVSQSPRYKVTKRGQDVALRCDPISGHVSLYWYRQALGQGPEFLTYFNYEAQQDKSGLPNDRFSAERPEGSISTLTIQRTEQRDSAMYRCASSFGGGFTDTQYFGPGTRLTVL.

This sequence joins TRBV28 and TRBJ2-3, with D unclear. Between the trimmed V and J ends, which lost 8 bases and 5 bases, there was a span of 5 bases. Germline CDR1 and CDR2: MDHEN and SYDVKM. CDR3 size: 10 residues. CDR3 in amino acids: CASGRDTQYF. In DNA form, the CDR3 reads TGTGCCAGCGGCAGAGATACGCAGTATTTT.

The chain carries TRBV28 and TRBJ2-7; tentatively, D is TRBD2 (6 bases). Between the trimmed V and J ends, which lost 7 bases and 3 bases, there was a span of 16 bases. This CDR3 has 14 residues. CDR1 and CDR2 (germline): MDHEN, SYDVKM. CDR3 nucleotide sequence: TGTGCCAGCAAGTCTTTCGGGGGTCTCTACGAGCAGTACTTC. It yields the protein CASKSFGGLYEQYF.

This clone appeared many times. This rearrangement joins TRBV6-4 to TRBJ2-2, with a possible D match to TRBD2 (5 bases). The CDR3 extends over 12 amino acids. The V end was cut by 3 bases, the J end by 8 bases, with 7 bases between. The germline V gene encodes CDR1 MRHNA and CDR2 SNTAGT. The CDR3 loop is CASSEAEGELFF. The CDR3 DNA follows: TGTGCCAGCAGTGAAGCGGAGGGGGAGCTGTTTTTT.

The CDR3 spells CASSYSDIASGYTF. For the CDR3, the DNA is TGTGCCAGCAGTTACTCTGACATCGCCAGCGGCTACACCTTC. The chain is built from TRBV6-5 and TRBJ1-2; D unresolved. V lost 0 bases to trimming and J lost 8 bases, with 13 bases between them. Germline CDR1 and CDR2: MNHEY and SVGAGI. This CDR3 has 14 amino acids.

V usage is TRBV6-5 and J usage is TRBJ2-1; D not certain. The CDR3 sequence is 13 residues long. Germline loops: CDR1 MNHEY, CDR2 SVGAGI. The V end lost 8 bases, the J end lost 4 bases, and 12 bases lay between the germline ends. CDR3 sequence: CASQNFNYNEQFF. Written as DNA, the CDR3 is TGTGCCAGCCAGAACTTCAATTACAATGAGCAGTTCTTC.

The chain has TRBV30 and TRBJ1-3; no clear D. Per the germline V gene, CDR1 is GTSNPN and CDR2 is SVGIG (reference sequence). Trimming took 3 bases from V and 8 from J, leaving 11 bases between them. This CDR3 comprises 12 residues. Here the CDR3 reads CAWSPERYTIYF. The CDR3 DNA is TGTGCCTGGAGCCCCGAACGATACACCATATATTTT.

CDR3 sequence: CSVRQGAWGELFF. Here the CDR3 DNA reads TGCAGCGTTAGACAGGGGGCTTGGGGGGAGCTGTTTTTT. This chain connects TRBV29-1 to TRBJ2-2; 10 bases agree with TRBD1. The junction had 5 bases not matched to a gene; V was cut back by 5 bases and J by 8 bases. Germline values: CDR1 SQVTM, CDR2 ANQGSEA. The CDR3 runs to 13 residues.

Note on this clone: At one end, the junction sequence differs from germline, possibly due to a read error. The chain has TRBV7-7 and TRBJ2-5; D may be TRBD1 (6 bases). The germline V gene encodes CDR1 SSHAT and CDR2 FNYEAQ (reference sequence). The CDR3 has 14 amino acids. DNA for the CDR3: TGTGCTAGCAGCTCTGGACAGCACCAAGAGACCCAGTACTTC. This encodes CASSSGQHQETQYF.

CDR3 protein: CASVTGQDSPLHF. For the CDR3, the DNA is TGTGCCAGCGTTACAGGGCAGGATTCACCCCTCCACTTT. The chain is built from TRBV6-5 and TRBJ1-6; D may be TRBD1 (6 bases). The CDR3 covers 13 residues. CDR1 and CDR2 (germline): MNHEY, SVGAGI. Trimming took off 8 bases at V and 8 bases at J, with 13 bases between the two ends.

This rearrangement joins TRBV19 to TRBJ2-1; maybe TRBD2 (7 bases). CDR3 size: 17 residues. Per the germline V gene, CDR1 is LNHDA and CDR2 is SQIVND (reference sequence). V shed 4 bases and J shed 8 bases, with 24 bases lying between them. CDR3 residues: CASSRGYGGGESDEQFF. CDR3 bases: TGTGCCAGTAGTAGGGGATATGGGGGGGGCGAATCGGATGAGCAGTTCTTC.

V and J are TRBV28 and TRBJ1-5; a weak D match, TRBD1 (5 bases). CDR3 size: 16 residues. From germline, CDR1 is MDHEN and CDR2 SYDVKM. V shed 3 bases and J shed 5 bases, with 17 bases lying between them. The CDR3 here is CASSFGLSRVDQPQHF. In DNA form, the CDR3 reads TGTGCCAGCAGTTTCGGTTTATCCAGGGTCGATCAGCCCCAGCATTTT.

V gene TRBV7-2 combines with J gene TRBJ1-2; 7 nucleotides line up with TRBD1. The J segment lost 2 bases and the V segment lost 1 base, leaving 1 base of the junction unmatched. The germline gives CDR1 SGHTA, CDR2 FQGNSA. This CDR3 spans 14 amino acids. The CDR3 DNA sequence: TGTGCCAGCAGCTTAGGGGGACAGAACTATGGCTACACCTTC. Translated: CASSLGGQNYGYTF.

The CDR3 sequence is CAWRGQGGQPQHF. CDR3 sequence (DNA): TGTGCCTGGAGGGGACAGGGCGGTCAGCCCCAGCATTTT. This rearrangement joins TRBV30 to TRBJ1-5; the match to TRBD1 covers 9 bases. V lost 3 bases and J lost 6; bases outside the gene matches: 3. CDR1 is GTSNPN and CDR2 is SVGIG in the germline V gene (reference sequence). The CDR3 consists of 13 residues.

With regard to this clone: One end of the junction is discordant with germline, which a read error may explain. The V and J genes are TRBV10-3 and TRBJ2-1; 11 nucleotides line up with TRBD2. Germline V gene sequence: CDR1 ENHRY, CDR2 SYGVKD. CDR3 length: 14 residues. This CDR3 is CALRTGLADNEQFF. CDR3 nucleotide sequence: TGTGCCCTCAGGACGGGACTAGCGGACAATGAGCAGTTCTTC.

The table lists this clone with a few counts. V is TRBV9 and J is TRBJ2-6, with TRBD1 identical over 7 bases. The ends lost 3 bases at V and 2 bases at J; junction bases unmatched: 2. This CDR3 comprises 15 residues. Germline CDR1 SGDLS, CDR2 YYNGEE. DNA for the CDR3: TGTGCCAGCAGCGAAACAGGGGCTGGGGCCAACGTCCTGACTTTC. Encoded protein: CASSETGAGANVLTF.

The CDR3 nucleotides read TGTGCCAGCAGTGAAAAGGGGGGCGAGCAGTACTTC. Translating it yields CASSEKGGEQYF. The J gene is TRBJ2-7, the V gene TRBV2; TRBD1 or TRBD2 may be the D gene (6 bases each). Trimming stripped 2 bases from V and 6 bases from J, with 8 bases between. The CDR3 spans 12 residues. The germline CDR1 and CDR2 sequences are SNHLY and FYNNEI.

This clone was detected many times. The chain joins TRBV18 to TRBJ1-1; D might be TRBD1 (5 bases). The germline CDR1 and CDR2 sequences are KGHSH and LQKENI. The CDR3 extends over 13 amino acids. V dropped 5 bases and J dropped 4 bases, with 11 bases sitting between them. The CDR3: CASSVGGGTEAFF. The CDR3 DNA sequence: TGTGCCAGCTCAGTGGGCGGGGGCACTGAAGCTTTCTTT.

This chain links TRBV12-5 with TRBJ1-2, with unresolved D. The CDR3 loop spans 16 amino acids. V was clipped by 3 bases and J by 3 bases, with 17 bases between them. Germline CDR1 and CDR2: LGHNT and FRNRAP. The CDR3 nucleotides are TGTGCTAGTGGTTTTGGGGAAAGGACGGAAGACTATGGCTACACCTTC. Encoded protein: CASGFGERTEDYGYTF.

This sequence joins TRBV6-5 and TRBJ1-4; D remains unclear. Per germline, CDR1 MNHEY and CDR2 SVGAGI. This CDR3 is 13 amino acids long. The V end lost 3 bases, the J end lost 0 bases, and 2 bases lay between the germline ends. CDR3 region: CASSYATNEKLFF. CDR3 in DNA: TGTGCCAGCAGTTATGCAACTAATGAAAAACTGTTTTTT.

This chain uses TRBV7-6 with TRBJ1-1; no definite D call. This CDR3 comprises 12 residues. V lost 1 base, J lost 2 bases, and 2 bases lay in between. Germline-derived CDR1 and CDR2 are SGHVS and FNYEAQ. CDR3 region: CASSLDNTEAFF. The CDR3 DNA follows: TGTGCCAGCAGCTTAGACAACACTGAAGCTTTCTTT. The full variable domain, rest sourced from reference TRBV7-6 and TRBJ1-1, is GAGVSQSPRYKVTKRGQDVALRCDPISGHVSLYWYRQALGQGPEFLTYFNYEAQQDKSGLPNDRFSAERPEGSISTLTIQRTEQRDSAMYRCASSLDNTEAFFGQGTRLTVV.

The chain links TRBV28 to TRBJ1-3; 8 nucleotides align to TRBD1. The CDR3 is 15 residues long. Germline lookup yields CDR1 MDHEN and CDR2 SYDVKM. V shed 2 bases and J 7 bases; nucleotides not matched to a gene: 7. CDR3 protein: CASSLGTGGPNTIYF. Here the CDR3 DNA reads TGTGCCAGCAGTTTAGGGACAGGCGGCCCGAACACCATATATTTT.

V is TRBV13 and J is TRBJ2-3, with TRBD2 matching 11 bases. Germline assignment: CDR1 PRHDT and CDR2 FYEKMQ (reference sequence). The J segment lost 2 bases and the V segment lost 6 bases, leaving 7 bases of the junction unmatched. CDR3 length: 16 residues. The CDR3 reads CASSPTSGTYTDTQYF. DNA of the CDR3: TGTGCCAGCAGTCCGACTAGCGGGACGTACACAGATACGCAGTATTTT.

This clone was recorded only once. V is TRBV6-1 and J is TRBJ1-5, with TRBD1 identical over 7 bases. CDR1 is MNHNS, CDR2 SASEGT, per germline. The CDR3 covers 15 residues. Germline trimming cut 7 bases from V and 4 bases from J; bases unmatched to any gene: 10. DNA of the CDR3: TGTGCCAGCATCCGCGACAGGGAAGGGAATCAGCCCCAGCATTTT. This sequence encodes CASIRDREGNQPQHF.

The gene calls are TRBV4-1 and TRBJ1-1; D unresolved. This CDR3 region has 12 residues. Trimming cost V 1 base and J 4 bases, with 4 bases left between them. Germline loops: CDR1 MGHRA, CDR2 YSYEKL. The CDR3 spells CASSQGATEAFF. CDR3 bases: TGCGCCAGCAGCCAAGGGGCCACTGAAGCTTTCTTT.

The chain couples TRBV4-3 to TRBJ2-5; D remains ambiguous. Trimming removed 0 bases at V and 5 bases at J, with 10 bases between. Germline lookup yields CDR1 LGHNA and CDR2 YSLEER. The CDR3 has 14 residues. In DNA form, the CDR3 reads TGCGCCAGCAGCCAAGATCGGCTTGTGGAGACCCAGTACTTC. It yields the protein CASSQDRLVETQYF.

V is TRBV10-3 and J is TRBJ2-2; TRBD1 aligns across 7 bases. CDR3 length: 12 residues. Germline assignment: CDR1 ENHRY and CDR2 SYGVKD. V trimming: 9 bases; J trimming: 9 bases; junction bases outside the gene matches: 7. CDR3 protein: CAITKQGRELFF. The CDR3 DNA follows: TGTGCCATTACTAAACAGGGGCGGGAGCTGTTTTTT.

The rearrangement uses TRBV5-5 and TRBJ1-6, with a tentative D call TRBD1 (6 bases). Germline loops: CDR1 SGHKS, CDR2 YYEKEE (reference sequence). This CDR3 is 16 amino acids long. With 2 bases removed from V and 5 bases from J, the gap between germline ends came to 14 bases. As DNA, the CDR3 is TGTGCCAGCAGCTTCACACATCAGGGGAATAATTCACCCCTCCACTTT. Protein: CASSFTHQGNNSPLHF.

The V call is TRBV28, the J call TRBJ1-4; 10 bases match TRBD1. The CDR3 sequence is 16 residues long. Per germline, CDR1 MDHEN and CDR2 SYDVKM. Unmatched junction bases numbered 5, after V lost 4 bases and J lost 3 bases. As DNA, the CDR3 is TGTGCCAGCAGTTCTACCGGGACAGGGGCTAATGAAAAACTGTTTTTT. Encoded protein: CASSSTGTGANEKLFF.